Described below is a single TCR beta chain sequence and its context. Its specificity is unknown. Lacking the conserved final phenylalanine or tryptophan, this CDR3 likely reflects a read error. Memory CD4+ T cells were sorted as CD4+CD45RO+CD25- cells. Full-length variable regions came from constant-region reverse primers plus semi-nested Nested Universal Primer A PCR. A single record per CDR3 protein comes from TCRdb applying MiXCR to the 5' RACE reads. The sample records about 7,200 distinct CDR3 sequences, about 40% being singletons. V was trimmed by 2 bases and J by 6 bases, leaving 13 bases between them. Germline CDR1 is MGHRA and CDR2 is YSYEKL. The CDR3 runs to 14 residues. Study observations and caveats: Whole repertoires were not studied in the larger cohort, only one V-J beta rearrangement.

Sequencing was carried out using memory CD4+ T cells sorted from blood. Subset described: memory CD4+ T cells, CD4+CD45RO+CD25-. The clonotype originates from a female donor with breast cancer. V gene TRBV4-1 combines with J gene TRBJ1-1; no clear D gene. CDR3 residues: CASSQLTGRAEAFL. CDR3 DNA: TGCGCCAGCAGCCAACTAACTGGGAGGGCTGAAGCTTTCCTT.